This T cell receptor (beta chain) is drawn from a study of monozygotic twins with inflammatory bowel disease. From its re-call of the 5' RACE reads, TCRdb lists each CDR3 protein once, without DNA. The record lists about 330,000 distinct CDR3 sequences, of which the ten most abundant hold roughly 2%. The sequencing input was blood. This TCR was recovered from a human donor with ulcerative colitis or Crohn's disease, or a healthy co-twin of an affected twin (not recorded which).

The CDR3 sequence: CVLPEGPYNEQFF. The V gene is TRBV7-9, the J gene TRBJ2-1. CDR1 is SEHNR and CDR2 is FQNEAQ in the germline V gene (reference sequence). The CDR3 sequence is 13 residues long.